These T cell receptor beta chains were read from a single sample in a study of blood T cell repertoires in COVID-19. The assay was immunoSEQ multiplex PCR, and TCRdb's table has in-frame clones only and misses some. The sample records fewer than 250,000 clones, 88% being singletons. Sequencing was performed on peripheral blood. The receptors originated from an older woman with acute or convalescent COVID-19. The CDR3 runs from the conserved cysteine through the conserved F or W. A D gene is named only where the DNA matches it firmly. Only some rows state a clone size, as once, few, many or a class for expanded clones.

J gene,clone size,D gene,V gene,CDR3 DNA,CDR3 protein
TRBJ1-1,.,.,TRBV20-1,TGCAGTGCTCCCGGTACTCAAGCTTTCTTT,CSAPGTQAFF
TRBJ1-6,.,.,TRBV19,TGTGCCAGTAGTATGGGGCAATACAATTCACCCCTCCACTTT,CASSMGQYNSPLHF
TRBJ2-5,.,.,TRBV4-1,TGCGCCAGCAGCCAAGGCGGCCAAGAGACCCAGTACTTC,CASSQGGQETQYF
TRBJ1-6,.,TRBD1,TRBV9,TGTGCCAGCAGCGTAGCCGGACAGGGTTGGTCACCCCTCCACTTT,CASSVAGQGWSPLHF
TRBJ1-1,.,.,TRBV2,TGTGCCAGCAGTGACCTTGTGGGCAGGACTGAAGCTTTCTTT,CASSDLVGRTEAFF
TRBJ2-2,.,TRBD2,TRBV3-1/TRBV3-2,TGTGCCAGCAGCCAAGAAGGGACTAGCGGGAGGGCCGCCGGGGAGCTGTTTTTT,CASSQEGTSGRAAGELFF
TRBJ2-7,.,.,TRBV11-2,TGTGCCAGCAGCTATGGAGTACTCTCCTACGAGCAGTACTTC,CASSYGVLSYEQYF
TRBJ2-7,.,TRBD1,TRBV15,TGTGCCACCAGCAGAGATATGGGGACAGGGGTCTACGAGCAGTACTTC,CATSRDMGTGVYEQYF
TRBJ1-2,once,.,TRBV3-1/TRBV3-2,TGTGCCAGCAGTCCTTACAGGGAGACTAACTATGGCTACACCTTC,CASSPYRETNYGYTF
TRBJ1-5,.,TRBD1,TRBV10-3,TGTGCCATCAGTGCAGGGGGATCTCAGCCCCAGCATTTT,CAISAGGSQPQHF
TRBJ1-1,.,.,TRBV29-1,TGCAGCGTCCTGCGCCGACAGAACACTGAAGCTTTCTTT,CSVLRRQNTEAFF
TRBJ1-5,.,.,TRBV7-9,TGTGCCAGCAGCTTAGCGGGGAGCGGTAGCAATCAGCCCCAGCATTTT,CASSLAGSGSNQPQHF
TRBJ2-7,.,TRBD2,TRBV27,TGTGCCAGCAGTTTCTCGTTGACTAGCGGGAACTCCTACGAGCAGTACTTC,CASSFSLTSGNSYEQYF
TRBJ1-1,.,TRBD1,TRBV11-2,TGTGCCAGCAGCTTAGTCGGGACAGCTTTGGAAGCTTTCTTT,CASSLVGTALEAFF
TRBJ1-6,few,.,TRBV6-4,TGTGCCAGCAGTGATCAGGGTAGTTCACCCCTCCACTTT,CASSDQGSSPLHF
TRBJ1-5,.,.,TRBV6-5,TGTGCCAGCAGAACAGGGCTCGGTCAGCCCCAGCATTTT,CASRTGLGQPQHF
TRBJ1-2,.,TRBD1,TRBV19,TGTGCCAGTAGTACCCCCGGGACAGCTAAATATGGCTACACCTTC,CASSTPGTAKYGYTF
TRBJ1-1,.,TRBD1,TRBV14,TGTGCCAGCAGCCAGCGGACAGGGAACACTGAAGCTTTCTTT,CASSQRTGNTEAFF
TRBJ2-1,.,.,TRBV14,TGTGCCAGCAGCCAAGTGGGCCCGCACAATGAGCAGTTCTTC,CASSQVGPHNEQFF
TRBJ2-1,.,TRBD2,TRBV14,TGTGCCAGCAGCCAAGCTTCGGGGGGGGCAGAGCAGTTCTTC,CASSQASGGAEQFF
TRBJ1-1,many,.,TRBV14,TGTGCCAGCAGTCAGAACACTGAAGCTTTCTTT,CASSQNTEAFF
TRBJ2-7,.,TRBD2,TRBV28,TGTGCCAGCAGCCAGACTAGCGGGGGTTCCTACGAGCAGTACTTC,CASSQTSGGSYEQYF
TRBJ2-3,once,.,TRBV11-2,TGTGCCAGCAGCGAACAATCAACCCGCACAGATACGCAGTATTTT,CASSEQSTRTDTQYF
TRBJ2-1,.,.,TRBV10-3,TGTGCCATCAGTGGTTTTTCGGACAATAATGAGCAGTTCTTC,CAISGFSDNNEQFF
TRBJ2-7,.,TRBD2,TRBV27,TGTGCCAGCAGTACCACTAGCGCGCATTCCTACGAGCAGTACTTC,CASSTTSAHSYEQYF
TRBJ2-5,.,TRBD2,TRBV19,TGTGCCAGTAGTATGAGCGGGGGGGGACGGATTCGAGAGACCCAGTACTTC,CASSMSGGGRIRETQYF
TRBJ1-1,.,TRBD1,TRBV6-2/TRBV6-3,TGTGCCAGCAGCCCCCTCCCGGACAGGGTGAAGACTGAAGCTTTCTTT,CASSPLPDRVKTEAFF
TRBJ1-6,.,TRBD1,TRBV2,TGTGCCAGCGGGACAGGGTATAATTCACCCCTCCACTTT,CASGTGYNSPLHF
TRBJ2-7,.,.,TRBV15,TGTGCCACCAGCAGAGATTACACAGGGACATCTATAATATACGAGCAGTACTTC,CATSRDYTGTSIIYEQYF
TRBJ2-7,once,.,TRBV5-1,TGCGCCAGCAGCTTACAGGGCCCCTACGAGCAGTACTTC,CASSLQGPYEQYF
TRBJ2-5,.,TRBD2,TRBV19,TGTGCCAGTAGTACCCGGACTAGCGGGAGTTCGGAGACCCAGTACTTC,CASSTRTSGSSETQYF
TRBJ2-3,.,TRBD1,TRBV5-1,TGCGCCAGCAGTCCAGGGGGCCGGGGGACCAGCACAGATACGCAGTATTTT,CASSPGGRGTSTDTQYF
TRBJ2-2,.,.,TRBV7-8,TGTGCCAGCAGCTCTCACACCGGGGAGCTGTTTTTT,CASSSHTGELFF
TRBJ1-4,.,TRBD1,TRBV7-2,TGTGCCAGCAGCTTAGCGGGACAGGGGGCTTGGAATGAAAAACTGTTTTTT,CASSLAGQGAWNEKLFF
TRBJ1-5,.,TRBD1,TRBV30,TGTGCCTGGAGTGAGGGGCTAGACAGGGGGCGGAGGCCCCAGCATTTT,CAWSEGLDRGRRPQHF
TRBJ1-3,.,.,TRBV3-1/TRBV3-2,TGTGCCAGCAGCCATGACAGGAGCTCTGGAAACACCATATATTTT,CASSHDRSSGNTIYF
TRBJ2-6,.,.,TRBV29-1,TGCAGCGTTGAGCGAGGAGGGGCCAACGTCCTGACTTTC,CSVERGGANVLTF
TRBJ1-1,.,.,TRBV12-3/TRBV12-4,TGTGCCAGCAGTTTTGGGAGAAACACTGAAGCTTTCTTT,CASSFGRNTEAFF
TRBJ1-2,.,TRBD1,TRBV10-3,TGTGCCATCAAAAAGGACGGACAGGGGAGCTATGGCTACACCTTC,CAIKKDGQGSYGYTF
TRBJ1-1,.,.,TRBV10-3,TGTGCCATCAGGAAGGGGCCCGACACTGAAGCTTTCTTT,CAIRKGPDTEAFF
TRBJ1-1,.,.,TRBV19,TGTGCCAGTAGTATACCGGGGGGCATGAACACTGAAGCTTTCTTT,CASSIPGGMNTEAFF
TRBJ2-1,.,TRBD1,TRBV10-1,TGCGCCAGCAGCCCCCGGGACAGGGGGCCTGATGAGCAGTTCTTC,CASSPRDRGPDEQFF
TRBJ1-2,.,.,TRBV5-1,TGCGCCAGCAGCCCATCAGCTAACTATGGCTACACCTTC,CASSPSANYGYTF
TRBJ2-3,.,TRBD2,TRBV3-1/TRBV3-2,TGTGCCAGCAGCCAAACCCTAGCGGGCACAGATACGCAGTATTTT,CASSQTLAGTDTQYF
TRBJ2-2,.,TRBD1,TRBV7-3,TGTGCCAGCAGCTTAAGTCCGACAGGGGGCGGGGAGCTGTTTTTT,CASSLSPTGGGELFF
TRBJ2-3,.,TRBD2,TRBV20-1,TGCAGTGCTAGTTCGACTAGCGGGAGAACAGATACGCAGTATTTT,CSASSTSGRTDTQYF
TRBJ2-1,once,TRBD1,TRBV6-5,TGTGCCAGCAGACTGGGACAGCACAATGAGCAGTTCTTC,CASRLGQHNEQFF
TRBJ1-2,.,.,TRBV3-1/TRBV3-2,TGTGCCAGCAGCCATGCAACAGGGCTCGAAGTGGATGGCTACACCTTC,CASSHATGLEVDGYTF
TRBJ1-2,.,.,TRBV9,TGTGCCAGCAGCTTCTCAACCGGGAACCCTCCCCGAAGACCCCAAAACTATGGCTACACCTTC,CASSFSTGNPPRRPQNYGYTF
TRBJ2-3,.,.,TRBV4-2,TGTGCCAGCAGTGTCTCCCGGTCCACAGATACGCAGTATTTT,CASSVSRSTDTQYF
TRBJ2-1,.,TRBD2,TRBV11-2,TGTGCCAGCAGCCCTACTAGACTAGCGGGGGGGTCCTACAATGAGCAGTTCTTC,CASSPTRLAGGSYNEQFF
TRBJ2-3,.,TRBD2,TRBV11-3,TGTGCCAGCAGCTTAGCTGTGACTAGCGGGAGCTATACGCAGTATTTT,CASSLAVTSGSYTQYF
TRBJ1-3,.,TRBD1,TRBV6-6,TGTGCCAGCAGCTCTACAGGGGGCCTTGGAAACACCATATATTTT,CASSSTGGLGNTIYF
TRBJ1-1,.,.,TRBV30,TGTGCCCAAGGGGGGAGGGGATTCATGAACACTGAAGCTTTCTTT,CAQGGRGFMNTEAFF
TRBJ2-7,.,TRBD2,TRBV4-1,TGCGCCAGCAGCCAAGATCCTAGGACTAGCGGGGCTACCTACGAGCAGTACTTC,CASSQDPRTSGATYEQYF